A selection of T cell receptor beta chains follows, all from one sample in a study of T cell responses to AZD1222 COVID-19 vaccine. Using immunoSEQ multiplex PCR, the repertoire was profiled, and TCRdb retains in-frame clones only, with some absent. Here the sample spans fewer than 85,000 clones, roughly nine tenths being singletons. The specimen was peripheral blood, collected on day 0 of AZD1222 vaccination. The origin of the receptors is an adult in good health. Both conserved end residues are part of each CDR3. The D gene is left open where the match is weak. Expanded clones are given a class, and other clones once, few, many or no size at all.

NA TRBJ2-6 TRBV11-3 NA CASKVDSGANVLTF TGTGCCAGCAAGGTAGATTCTGGGGCCAACGTCCTGACTTTC
NA TRBJ1-6 TRBV7-9 NA CASTLREVYNSPLHF TGTGCCAGCACCCTCAGGGAGGTCTATAATTCACCCCTCCACTTT
NA TRBJ2-3 TRBV6-5 TRBD2 CASTQPAGGGNTQYF TGTGCCAGCACCCAACCAGCGGGAGGGGGTAATACGCAGTATTTT
NA TRBJ1-2 TRBV29-1 NA CSVEDRAYGYTF TGCAGCGTTGAAGATAGGGCGTATGGCTACACCTTC
few TRBJ1-5 TRBV24-1 NA CATSDSTEKGQPQHF TGTGCCACCAGTGACTCCACAGAGAAGGGTCAGCCCCAGCATTTT
NA TRBJ1-4 TRBV5-1 TRBD1 CASSFGDRADEKLFF TGCGCCAGCAGCTTTGGGGACAGAGCCGATGAAAAACTGTTTTTT
NA TRBJ1-1 TRBV5-1 NA CASSLGWGTEAFF TGCGCCAGCAGCTTGGGGTGGGGCACTGAAGCTTTCTTT
NA TRBJ1-1 TRBV7-8 NA CASTLGGSTEAFF TGTGCCAGCACCCTCGGGGGTAGCACTGAAGCTTTCTTT
NA TRBJ1-6 TRBV7-2 NA CASSLLRGASPLHF TGTGCCAGCAGCTTACTTAGGGGAGCTTCACCCCTCCACTTT
NA TRBJ1-3 TRBV7-8 NA CASSFTTFEPNAGNTIYF TGTGCCAGCAGCTTTACGACGTTCGAGCCTAACGCTGGAAACACCATATATTTT
few TRBJ2-7 TRBV9 NA CASSVSGRGDEQYF TGTGCCAGCAGCGTATCGGGCAGGGGTGACGAGCAGTACTTC
NA TRBJ1-5 TRBV6-6 TRBD1 CASSPGTGLDSNQPQHF TGTGCCAGCAGTCCCGGGACAGGGTTAGATAGCAATCAGCCCCAGCATTTT
once TRBJ2-7 TRBV7-9 TRBD1 CASSPRTGTFYEQYF TGTGCCAGCAGCCCCCGGACAGGGACGTTCTACGAGCAGTACTTC
NA TRBJ1-1 TRBV20-1 NA CSASNQGVGTEAFF TGCAGTGCTAGTAACCAGGGTGTGGGCACTGAAGCTTTCTTT
NA TRBJ1-3 TRBV5-4 NA CASSSPLAGNTIYF TGTGCCAGCAGCTCTCCCCTAGCTGGAAACACCATATATTTT
NA TRBJ2-7 TRBV7-2 TRBD2 CASSSLAGNEQYF TGTGCCAGCAGCTCTCTAGCGGGAAACGAGCAGTACTTC
NA TRBJ2-7 TRBV11-3 NA CASKDGSSYEQYF TGTGCCAGCAAGGACGGGAGCTCCTACGAGCAGTACTTC
NA TRBJ1-1 TRBV5-1 TRBD1 CASSLSGTGDTEAFF TGCGCCAGCAGCTTGAGTGGGACAGGGGATACTGAAGCTTTCTTT
NA TRBJ1-2 TRBV11-2 NA CASSLDLYGYTF TGTGCCAGCAGCTTAGATCTATATGGCTACACCTTC
NA TRBJ2-4 TRBV10-2 TRBD2 CASSDPRLAGGFKNIQYF TGCGCCAGCAGTGATCCCCGACTAGCGGGAGGATTCAAAAACATTCAGTACTTC
NA TRBJ1-5 TRBV7-2 NA CASSLYASNQPQHF TGTGCCAGCAGCTTATACGCCTCGAATCAGCCCCAGCATTTT
NA TRBJ2-5 TRBV5-5 TRBD2 CASSIAGQETQYF TGTGCCAGCAGCATAGCGGGTCAAGAGACCCAGTACTTC
once TRBJ2-3 TRBV5-1 NA CASSLVGTDTQYF TGCGCCAGCAGCTTGGTAGGGACAGATACGCAGTATTTT
once TRBJ1-4 TRBV21-1 NA CASPGTGGEKLFF TGTGCCAGCCCCGGGACAGGGGGGGAAAAACTGTTTTTT
NA TRBJ2-3 TRBV13 NA CASCRDKDTQYF TGTGCCAGCTGCAGGGATAAAGATACGCAGTATTTT
NA TRBJ1-2 TRBV3-1/TRBV3-2 NA CASSQGWDGYTF TGTGCCAGCAGCCAAGGATGGGATGGCTACACCTTC
NA TRBJ1-1 TRBV7-8 NA CASSLLNAGVRRAFF TGTGCCAGCAGCTTACTTAATGCGGGGGTACGAAGAGCTTTCTTT
NA TRBJ1-1 TRBV6-1 NA CASSDSWQNTEAFF TGTGCCAGCAGTGATTCGTGGCAGAACACTGAAGCTTTCTTT
once TRBJ2-1 TRBV25-1 NA CASSRGGQIYNEQFF TGTGCCAGCAGTCGAGGGGGGCAGATATACAATGAGCAGTTCTTC
once TRBJ2-5 TRBV5-1 NA CASSPSGDVGETQYF TGCGCCAGCAGCCCCTCAGGGGATGTAGGAGAGACCCAGTACTTC
NA TRBJ1-2 TRBV28 TRBD1 CASSLILFDRGHYGYTF TGTGCCAGCAGTTTGATTCTTTTTGACAGGGGCCACTATGGCTACACCTTC
NA TRBJ1-2 TRBV6-5 NA CASSHPGRNYGYTF TGTGCCAGCAGTCACCCGGGGCGCAACTATGGCTACACCTTC
NA TRBJ2-1 TRBV11-1 NA CASSPPPAVSHNEQFF TGTGCCAGCAGCCCACCCCCGGCAGTCAGCCACAATGAGCAGTTCTTC
NA TRBJ2-2 TRBV30 TRBD1 CAWTSDRANTGELFF TGTGCCTGGACCTCGGACAGGGCGAACACCGGGGAGCTGTTTTTT
NA TRBJ1-5 TRBV9 NA CASSPQGTSNQPQHF TGTGCCAGCAGCCCCCAGGGAACTAGCAATCAGCCCCAGCATTTT
NA TRBJ1-1 TRBV9 NA CASSVTPSNTEAFF TGTGCCAGCAGCGTAACCCCCTCGAACACTGAAGCTTTCTTT
NA TRBJ1-2 TRBV7-3 NA CASSLSPATANYGYTF TGTGCCAGCAGCTTATCACCAGCGACAGCTAACTATGGCTACACCTTC
NA TRBJ1-4 TRBV4-1 NA CASSRTSSTNEKLFF TGCGCCAGCAGCCGGACATCCTCAACTAATGAAAAACTGTTTTTT
NA TRBJ1-1 TRBV12-3/TRBV12-4 NA CASSWGGNTEAFF TGTGCCAGCAGTTGGGGGGGAAACACTGAAGCTTTCTTT
few TRBJ2-7 TRBV4-3 TRBD2 CASSQDAGLARYEQYF TGCGCCAGCAGCCAAGACGCGGGACTAGCTCGATACGAGCAGTACTTC
NA TRBJ1-1 TRBV6-5 NA CASSYTPTGRLEAFF TGTGCCAGCAGTTACACCCCTACCGGGCGCCTCGAAGCTTTCTTT
NA TRBJ1-1 TRBV7-2 NA CASSGRGEWTEAFF TGTGCCAGCAGTGGCAGGGGTGAGTGGACTGAAGCTTTCTTT
once TRBJ2-5 TRBV20-1 TRBD2 CSASRASGRGRETQYF TGCAGTGCTAGTCGGGCTAGCGGGAGGGGGAGGGAGACCCAGTACTTC
NA TRBJ2-1 TRBV11-2 NA CASSLVWRSSYNEQFF TGTGCCAGCAGCTTAGTTTGGCGTAGCTCCTACAATGAGCAGTTCTTC
NA TRBJ1-1 TRBV9 NA CASSSTGQNTEAFF TGTGCCAGCAGCTCTACGGGGCAGAACACTGAAGCTTTCTTT
NA TRBJ1-1 TRBV5-1 TRBD1 CASSPGTGGTEAFF TGCGCCAGCAGCCCCGGGACAGGGGGCACTGAAGCTTTCTTT
NA TRBJ1-1 TRBV7-8 TRBD1 CASSPGGETEAFF TGTGCCAGCAGCCCAGGGGGGGAAACTGAAGCTTTCTTT
NA TRBJ2-1 TRBV29-1 TRBD1 CSVTGTGTYNEQFF TGCAGCGTTACCGGGACAGGGACCTACAATGAGCAGTTCTTC
NA TRBJ1-6 TRBV30 NA CAWNEGYSNSPLHF TGTGCCTGGAACGAGGGGTATTCTAATTCACCCCTCCACTTT
NA TRBJ2-1 TRBV4-2 TRBD2 CASSQGGGGGANEQFF TGTGCCAGCAGCCAAGGTGGCGGGGGGGGAGCCAATGAGCAGTTCTTC
NA TRBJ1-5 TRBV7-8 NA CASSLVRGGNQPQHF TGTGCCAGCAGCTTAGTGAGGGGCGGCAATCAGCCCCAGCATTTT
once TRBJ2-7 TRBV7-2 TRBD2 CASSLGSLAGDEQYF TGTGCCAGCAGCTTAGGATCGCTAGCGGGAGACGAGCAGTACTTC